Detailed here is one T cell receptor (beta chain). The antigen remains undetermined. Trimming shortened V by 4 bases and J by 7 bases, and 14 bases separated the two germline ends. The CDR3 runs to 14 residues. CDR1 and CDR2 (germline): SGHRS, YFSETQ. The source of the sample is a study of OX40 agonist ivuxolimab in advanced cancers. Broader study findings: In general, CD8+ T cells held more expanded clones than CD4+ did, on average. Not determined was the antigen specificity of the expanded peripheral T cells.

Libraries were prepared by immunoSEQ multiplex PCR; TCRdb keeps only in-frame clonotypes and omits some of them. The table includes around 140,000 clones, approximately 94% detected once. Enrollment shut out patients with autoimmune disease history or systemic immunosuppression. Researchers took blood at baseline, on cycle 4 day 1, and on cycle 7 day 1. The specimen comprised CD4+ or CD8+ T cells sorted from blood, sampled in a trial of the OX40 agonist ivuxolimab. The chain links TRBV5-1 to TRBJ2-2; possible D gene TRBD2, 7 bases. This TCR came from an adult with an advanced solid tumor such as melanoma, head and neck, liver or kidney cancer. Written as DNA, the CDR3 is TGCGCCAGCAGCGGGGGGGCGCGGGACGGGGAGCTGTTTTTT. The encoded protein is CASSGGARDGELFF.